This T cell receptor beta chain appears in the sequencing data of a study of OX40 agonist ivuxolimab in advanced cancers. General study results and limits: By week 6 at 0.1 to 3.0 mg/kg, blood CD4+ and CD8+ T cells had expanded clonally. In the expanded peripheral T cells, antigen specificity was never determined.

Trimming removed 3 bases from V and 3 bases from J, with 9 bases in between. The germline V gene has CDR1 SGHTA and CDR2 FQGNSA. The CDR3 has 13 residues. TCRdb's copy holds only in-frame clones and misses some; the assay was immunoSEQ multiplex PCR. This sample has fewer than 55,000 clones, with approximately 88% found just once. With regard to this clone: Its antigen is currently unknown.

The specimen was CD4+ or CD8+ T cells sorted from blood, collected in a trial of the OX40 agonist ivuxolimab. The clonotype was recovered from an adult with an advanced solid tumor such as melanoma, head and neck, liver or kidney cancer. This rearrangement joins TRBV7-2 to TRBJ2-7; D is undetermined. For the CDR3, the DNA is TGTGCCAGCAGCTTGAACTGGAACTACGAGCAGTACTTC. It codes for CASSLNWNYEQYF. Together with reference TRBV7-2 and TRBJ2-7, the CDR3 gives the full variable domain: GAGVSQSPSNKVTEKGKDVELRCDPISGHTALYWYRQSLGQGLEFLIYFQGNSAPDKSGLPSDRFSAERTGGSVSTLTIQRTQQEDSAVYLCASSLNWNYEQYFGPGTRLTVT.